This is a list of T cell receptor beta chains from one sample in a study of blood T cell repertoires in COVID-19. Generated by immunoSEQ multiplex PCR, the TCRdb table keeps only in-frame clones and is missing some. This table holds 150,000 to 200,000 clones, 83% found once. Sequences were obtained from peripheral blood. The receptors originated from a woman older than 75 with acute or convalescent COVID-19. Each CDR3 is given with its conserved first and last residue. A D gene is named only where the DNA matches it firmly. Only some rows state a clone size, as once, few, many or a class for expanded clones.

>TRBD2|TRBV6-1|-|TRBJ2-3
TGTGCCAGCAGTGAACGGGCTAGGGAGGGTGATACGCAGTATTTT
CASSERAREGDTQYF
>TRBD2|TRBV24-1|-|TRBJ2-3
TGTGCCACCAGTGAGTCCGGGACTAGCGGTCAAGATACGCAGTATTTT
CATSESGTSGQDTQYF
>-|TRBV7-8|few|TRBJ2-2
TGTGCCAGCAGCTTATCAGAAAACACCGGGGAGCTGTTTTTT
CASSLSENTGELFF
>-|TRBV30|-|TRBJ2-2
TGTGCCTGGTGTCCAGGGGGAGGCACCGGGGAGCTGTTTTTT
CAWCPGGGTGELFF
>-|TRBV3-1/TRBV3-2|-|TRBJ1-5
TGTGCCAGCAGCCAGGGCAGGGGCAGCAATCAGCCCCAGCATTTT
CASSQGRGSNQPQHF
>-|TRBV5-4|once|TRBJ2-3
TGTGCCAGCACCACCTACCGGGTCGGAGGCACAGATACGCAGTATTTT
CASTTYRVGGTDTQYF
>TRBD2|TRBV9|-|TRBJ2-1
TGTGCCAGCAGCGTAGGGACTAGTCGGGATGAGCAGTTCTTC
CASSVGTSRDEQFF
>-|TRBV20-1|-|TRBJ2-5
TGCAGTGCAAATGGACAGGAGACCCAGTACTTC
CSANGQETQYF
>-|TRBV6-5|-|TRBJ1-3
TGTGCCAGCAACCCCCTCGGACAGCCGGGTGGCACCATATATTTT
CASNPLGQPGGTIYF
>-|TRBV11-2|-|TRBJ2-2
TGTGCCAGCAGCCCCACAGGGCCACACACCGGGGAGCTGTTTTTT
CASSPTGPHTGELFF
>TRBD1|TRBV5-1|few|TRBJ1-2
TGCGCCAGCAGCGCGATAATGACTGACAGGGTTGGGGGCTACACCTTC
CASSAIMTDRVGGYTF
>TRBD1|TRBV9|-|TRBJ1-3
TGTGCCAGCAGCCCTCGGACAGGGTCTGGAAACACCATATATTTT
CASSPRTGSGNTIYF
>-|TRBV6-2/TRBV6-3|-|TRBJ1-2
TGTGCCAGCAGCCGACCAGGAGGCGTCCGTAACTATGGCTACACCTTC
CASSRPGGVRNYGYTF